These 20 T cell receptor beta chains came from one sample sequenced in a study of shared clonotypes between healthy human individuals. Data came from immunoSEQ multiplex PCR; TCRdb stores just in-frame clones and leaves some out. The sample has about 480,000 clones; almost 80% are singletons. The specimen was PBMCs. These receptors were taken from a woman aged 40-49 years in good health. Some clones in this sample may be carry-over from other donors' samples.

This clone appeared a single time. The chain links TRBV11-3 to TRBJ2-5; TRBD2 matches at 8 bases. CDR3 length: 18 residues. V trimming: 5 bases; J trimming: 4 bases; junction bases outside the gene matches: 18. The V gene's germline CDR1 is SGHNT and CDR2 YENEEA. The DNA of the CDR3 is TGTGCCAGCAGCCGGGGGGTAGCGGGACCTCGAGGTGGAGAGACCCAGTACTTC. Protein product: CASSRGVAGPRGGETQYF.

CDR3 residues: CASSSLAGDTTGELFF. CDR3 in DNA: TGCGCCAGCAGCTCACTAGCGGGAGATACGACCGGGGAGCTGTTTTTT. The chain links TRBV5-1 to TRBJ2-2, with 11 nucleotides matching TRBD2. Germline CDR1 is SGHRS and CDR2 is YFSETQ. CDR3 length: 16 residues. V trimming: 3 bases; J trimming: 5 bases; junction bases outside the gene matches: 6.

CDR3 in amino acids: CASSANVVLYTEAFF. The CDR3 DNA reads TGTGCCAGCAGCGCAAATGTAGTCCTATACACTGAAGCTTTCTTT. This chain links TRBV11-2 with TRBJ1-1; D gene uncertain. Deletions cut 5 bases from V and 3 bases from J, with 16 bases between. The germline V gene encodes CDR1 SGHAT and CDR2 FQNNGV. The CDR3 totals 15 residues.

This clone was observed at least ten times. The J gene is TRBJ2-1, the V gene TRBV29-1, with 8 bases lining up with TRBD2. Germline V gives CDR1 SQVTM, CDR2 ANQGSEA. J lost 9 bases, V lost 6 bases, and 13 bases had no gene match. The CDR3 contains 14 residues. Here the CDR3 reads CSVARSHGGGEQFF. The CDR3 DNA reads TGCAGCGTCGCAAGATCACACGGGGGGGGTGAGCAGTTCTTC.

The chain employs TRBV19 and TRBJ2-7, with TRBD1 matching 7 bases. Germline CDR1 and CDR2: LNHDA and SQIVND (reference sequence). The length of the CDR3 is 13 residues. V lost 6 bases to trimming and J lost 3 bases; unmatched junction nucleotides: 5. The CDR3 sequence: CASSTTGLYEQYF. The CDR3 DNA reads TGTGCCAGTAGCACGACAGGGCTCTACGAGCAGTACTTC.

The rearrangement joins TRBV7-2 to TRBJ2-7; tentative D call: TRBD1 (5 bases). Germline V lookup: CDR1 SGHTA, CDR2 FQGNSA. The CDR3 loop spans 16 amino acids. V was pared by 5 bases and J by 2 bases, with 19 bases between. The chain's CDR3 is CASSPLTVSLAYEQYF. The CDR3 DNA is TGTGCCAGCAGCCCACTGACAGTTTCCTTAGCCTACGAGCAGTACTTC.

For the CDR3, the DNA is TGTGCCAGCCTGGGACAGGGGCAAACTAACTATGGCTACACCTTC. Translated, it gives CASLGQGQTNYGYTF. The V gene is TRBV28, the J gene TRBJ1-2; TRBD1 agrees at 10 bases. The CDR3 sequence is 15 residues long. Germline V gives CDR1 MDHEN, CDR2 SYDVKM. The junction had 6 bases not matched to a gene; V was cut back by 8 bases and J by 0 bases.

In nucleotides, the CDR3 is TGTGCCAGCTCACCACAGGGGGAAAAGGCTGAAGCTTTCTTT. It yields the protein CASSPQGEKAEAFF. The rearrangement joins TRBV18 to TRBJ1-1; D is possibly TRBD1 (6 bases). Trimming shortened V by 1 base and J by 6 bases, and 12 bases separated the two germline ends. The CDR3 is 14 residues long. Germline V gene sequence: CDR1 KGHSH, CDR2 LQKENI. Using reference TRBV18 and TRBJ1-1 for the parts outside the CDR3, the full variable domain is NAGVMQNPRHLVRRRGQEARLRCSPMKGHSHVYWYRQLPEEGLKFMVYLQKENIIDESGMPKERFSAEFPKEGPSILRIQQVVRGDSAAYFCASSPQGEKAEAFFGQGTRLTVV.

This rearrangement joins TRBV7-7 to TRBJ2-7; perhaps TRBD2 as D (6 bases). The V gene lost 5 bases and the J gene lost 3 bases, with 14 bases spanning the gap. The CDR3 is 14 residues long. In germline, CDR1 is SSHAT, CDR2 FNYEAQ (reference sequence). The CDR3 loop is CASSPAGTDYEQYF. For the CDR3, the DNA is TGTGCCAGCAGCCCCGCCGGGACTGACTACGAGCAGTACTTC.

The genes are TRBV30 and TRBJ2-2; tentative D call: TRBD1 (6 bases). CDR3 length: 15 residues. Germline CDR1 is GTSNPN and CDR2 is SVGIG (reference sequence). Trimming left V 2 bases short and J 0 bases short, with 10 bases between. CDR3 sequence: CAWSTGLPNTGELFF. In DNA, the CDR3 is TGTGCCTGGAGTACAGGGCTACCGAACACCGGGGAGCTGTTTTTT. Complete variable domain (other parts from reference TRBV30 and TRBJ2-2): SQTIHQWPATLVQPVGSPLSLECTVEGTSNPNLYWYRQAAGRGLQLLFYSVGIGQISSEVPQNLSASRPQDRQFILSSKKLLLSDSGFYLCAWSTGLPNTGELFFGEGSRLTVL.

To note about this clone: The same CDR3 is also encoded by other DNA sequences in this sample. The chain couples TRBV7-2 to TRBJ2-1, with D possibly TRBD2 on 5 matching bases. Looked up from germline, CDR1 is SGHTA and CDR2 is FQGNSA. The length of the CDR3 is 12 residues. The V end lost 1 base, the J end lost 9 bases, and 7 bases lay between the germline ends. CDR3 amino acids: CASSLGRGEQFF. The CDR3, as DNA: TGTGCCAGCAGCTTAGGACGGGGTGAGCAGTTCTTC. Variable domain in full (rest from reference TRBV7-2 and TRBJ2-1): GAGVSQSPSNKVTEKGKDVELRCDPISGHTALYWYRQSLGQGLEFLIYFQGNSAPDKSGLPSDRFSAERTGGSVSTLTIQRTQQEDSAVYLCASSLGRGEQFFGPGTRLTVL.

The J gene is TRBJ2-2, the V gene TRBV18; D is undetermined. The V gene's germline CDR1 is KGHSH and CDR2 LQKENI. This CDR3 region has 14 residues. The ends were cut back, 2 bases at V and 1 base at J, with 5 bases in the middle. The CDR3 here is CASSPGMNTGELFF. In DNA form, the CDR3 reads TGTGCCAGCTCACCAGGGATGAACACCGGGGAGCTGTTTTTT.

This chain joins TRBV29-1 and TRBJ1-3; no definite D call. Germline CDR1 is SQVTM and CDR2 is ANQGSEA. The V and J ends lost 0 bases and 3 bases respectively, with 6 bases between them. The CDR3 contains 13 residues. The DNA for the CDR3 is TGCAGCGTTGAAGAGACCGGTGGAAACACCATATATTTT. It codes for CSVEETGGNTIYF.

The genes are TRBV6-5 and TRBJ2-3; 7 bases are shared with TRBD2. Trimming at V came to 2 bases and at J to 4 bases, leaving 6 bases not matched to a gene. This CDR3 is built from 15 residues. Germline loops: CDR1 MNHEY, CDR2 SVGAGI. The CDR3, as DNA: TGTGCCAGCAGTTACCACGGGACTACATCAGATACGCAGTATTTT. As protein: CASSYHGTTSDTQYF.

The rearrangement links TRBV18 to TRBJ2-7; D is perhaps TRBD1 (6 bases). Between the trimmed V and J ends, which lost 3 bases and 2 bases, there was a span of 14 bases. The CDR3 extends over 15 amino acids. Germline CDR1 is KGHSH and CDR2 is LQKENI. CDR3 in amino acids: CASSPSAGATYEQYF. CDR3 coding DNA: TGTGCCAGCTCACCCTCGGCAGGGGCCACCTACGAGCAGTACTTC.

This clone has only a few counts. CDR3 nucleotide sequence: TGTGCCAGCAGCTTGCGGGGTACGGATTCACCCCTCCACTTT. Its protein is CASSLRGTDSPLHF. This sequence joins TRBV5-6 and TRBJ1-6, with D unresolved. V was trimmed by 1 base and J by 8 bases, leaving 10 bases between them. CDR3 size: 14 residues. CDR1 and CDR2 (germline): SGHDT, YYEEEE.

This clone was counted between two and nine times. The chain combines TRBV15 with TRBJ2-7; 10 bases map to TRBD1. CDR1 is LNHNV and CDR2 is YYDKDF in the germline V gene (reference sequence). The CDR3 covers 14 residues. V was clipped by 4 bases and J by 1 base; unmatched bases: 1. CDR3 protein: CATSTGQGSYEQYF. The CDR3 nucleotides read TGTGCCACCAGCACGGGACAGGGGTCCTACGAGCAGTACTTC.

The sample holds a few counts of this clone. This chain uses TRBV5-8 with TRBJ2-5, with 9 bases lining up with TRBD2. With 4 bases clipped from V and 1 base from J, the junction kept 5 bases outside the gene matches. The germline V gene encodes CDR1 SGHTS and CDR2 YDEGEE. This CDR3 has 15 amino acids. The CDR3 nucleotides are TGTGCCAGCAGCCGTAGCGGGAGAATCCAAGAGACCCAGTACTTC. It yields the protein CASSRSGRIQETQYF.

The CDR3 spells CASKGGTQPQHF. The DNA of the CDR3 is TGTGCCAGCAAGGGGGGGACTCAGCCCCAGCATTTT. V gene TRBV2 combines with J gene TRBJ1-5; the D gene is possibly TRBD1 (6 bases). CDR1 SNHLY and CDR2 FYNNEI come from the germline V gene. CDR3 length equals 12 residues. The V end lost 7 bases, the J end lost 6 bases, and 10 bases lay between the germline ends.

A single count supports this clone. The chain carries TRBV2 and TRBJ2-3; 9 bases map to TRBD1. This CDR3 is built from 16 residues. CDR1 and CDR2 (germline): SNHLY, FYNNEI. The junction had 9 bases not matched to a gene; V was cut back by 5 bases and J by 3 bases. This chain's CDR3 is CASSSPGQGATDTQYF. CDR3 in DNA: TGTGCCAGCAGTTCCCCGGGACAGGGAGCAACAGATACGCAGTATTTT.